The 31 T cell receptor beta chains presented below share a single source sample, sequenced in a study of blood T cell repertoires in COVID-19. Measured with immunoSEQ multiplex PCR; TCRdb has only the in-frame clones, and not every one. The table records roughly 300,000 clones, 65% to 85% of them present only once. The source material was peripheral blood. Source of these receptors: a human donor with COVID-19, enrolled during active disease. The donor label of this sample is uncertain.

The rearrangement joins TRBV9 to TRBJ2-6; TRBD1 matches at 8 bases. The CDR3 is 19 amino acids. CDR1 SGDLS and CDR2 YYNGEE come from the germline V gene. V dropped 4 bases and J dropped 2; count of bases not matched to a gene: 14. CDR3 nucleotides: TGTGCCAGCAGCTCACAATACCGACAGGGGATTGCTGGGGCCAACGTCCTGACTTTC. Its translation is CASSSQYRQGIAGANVLTF.

This clone appeared a few times. This sequence joins TRBV5-1 and TRBJ2-7; 9 positions match TRBD2. V was clipped by 0 bases and J by 5 bases; unmatched bases: 3. Germline V lookup: CDR1 SGHRS, CDR2 YFSETQ. The CDR3 spans 14 residues. In DNA form, the CDR3 reads TGCGCCAGCAGCTTGGTAGCGGGAGCGAACGAGCAGTACTTC. It translates to CASSLVAGANEQYF.

This clone was observed a handful of times. The chain has TRBV5-6 and TRBJ2-7; 7 positions agree with TRBD2. This CDR3 has 16 amino acids. With V trimmed by 0 bases and J by 2 bases, 8 bases remained unmatched. CDR1 is SGHDT, CDR2 YYEEEE, per germline. The CDR3 here is CASSLGFTGGAYEQYF. CDR3 DNA sequence: TGTGCCAGCAGCTTGGGGTTCACGGGGGGAGCCTACGAGCAGTACTTC. Full variable domain (remainder filled in from reference TRBV5-6 and TRBJ2-7): DAGVTQSPTHLIKTRGQQVTLRCSPKSGHDTVSWYQQALGQGPQFIFQYYEEEERQRGNFPDRFSGHQFPNYSSELNVNALLLGDSALYLCASSLGFTGGAYEQYFGPGTRLTVT.

On this clone itself: Other nucleotide sequences in the sample specify the same CDR3. The chain joins TRBV28 to TRBJ2-1; 7 bases fit TRBD2. Germline V gene data show CDR1 as MDHEN and CDR2 as SYDVKM. CDR3 size: 16 residues. J was trimmed by 0 bases and V by 2 bases; bases with no gene match: 4. CDR3 in DNA: TGTGCCAGCAGTTTACAGGGCGGGAGCTCCTACAATGAGCAGTTCTTC. Amino acid sequence: CASSLQGGSSYNEQFF.

The rearrangement uses TRBV30 and TRBJ2-1, with 14 bases that match TRBD2. J was trimmed by 9 bases and V by 2 bases; bases with no gene match: 6. Germline V gene data show CDR1 as GTSNPN and CDR2 as SVGIG (reference sequence). This CDR3 region has 15 residues. The CDR3 nucleotides are TGTGCCTGGAGTCCGGGACTAGCGGGAGCAGGTGAGCAGTTCTTC. It yields the protein CAWSPGLAGAGEQFF.

The chain employs TRBV10-2 and TRBJ2-1; 9 bases are a match to TRBD2. Looked up from germline, CDR1 is WSHSY and CDR2 is SAAADI. V was clipped by 7 bases and J by 6 bases; unmatched bases: 7. The CDR3 is 14 residues long. CDR3 protein: CASTVAGDGNEQFF. DNA of the CDR3: TGCGCCAGCACTGTAGCGGGAGACGGCAATGAGCAGTTCTTC.

The chain carries TRBV7-3 and TRBJ1-1, with 7 bases identical to TRBD1. Trimming cost V 5 bases and J 0 bases; bases outside gene matches: 3. The germline gives CDR1 SGHTA, CDR2 FQGTGA. The CDR3 runs 14 residues. In DNA form, the CDR3 reads TGTGCCAGCAGCCACAGGGGCTTGAACACTGAAGCTTTCTTT. It specifies CASSHRGLNTEAFF.

This clone showed up just once. J is TRBJ2-7 and V is TRBV7-9, with D perhaps matching TRBD2 (5 bases). There are 16 residues in the CDR3. The V gene's germline CDR1 is SEHNR and CDR2 FQNEAQ (reference sequence). The ends were cut back, 5 bases at V and 3 bases at J, with 20 bases in the middle. In DNA form, the CDR3 reads TGTGCCAGCAGCCCGATGACTGGAGGTTCGTACTACGAGCAGTACTTC. This translates into CASSPMTGGSYYEQYF. The variable domain in full, with the rest retrieved from reference TRBV7-9 and TRBJ2-7, is DTGVSQNPRHKITKRGQNVTFRCDPISEHNRLYWYRQTLGQGPEFLTYFQNEAQLEKSRLLSDRFSAERPKGSFSTLEIQRTEQGDSAMYLCASSPMTGGSYYEQYFGPGTRLTVT.

The table lists this clone with a few counts. This chain uses TRBV14 with TRBJ2-7; possible D gene TRBD1, 6 bases. V lost 2 bases and J lost 0, with 17 bases in between. The CDR3 spans 17 residues. The V gene's germline CDR1 is SGHDN and CDR2 FVKESK. The CDR3 sequence: CASSQLGFRDTSYEQYF. The DNA of the CDR3 is TGTGCCAGCAGCCAACTTGGCTTCCGGGACACCTCCTACGAGCAGTACTTC.

CDR3 protein: CATSRWAGRSGNTIYF. In nucleotides, the CDR3 is TGTGCCACCAGCAGATGGGCAGGTCGCTCTGGAAACACCATATATTTT. The chain links TRBV15 to TRBJ1-3; D unresolved. This CDR3 has 16 amino acids. The ends were cut back, 2 bases at V and 0 bases at J, with 11 bases in the middle. Germline V CDR1 and CDR2: LNHNV, YYDKDF (reference sequence). The complete variable domain, with remaining parts taken from reference TRBV15 and TRBJ1-3, reads DAMVIQNPRYQVTQFGKPVTLSCSQTLNHNVMYWYQQKSSQAPKLLFHYYDKDFNNEADTPDNFQSRRPNTSFCFLDIRSPGLGDTAMYLCATSRWAGRSGNTIYFGEGSWLTVV.

The rearrangement joins TRBV2 to TRBJ1-6; 9 bases align to TRBD1. CDR1 and CDR2 from the germline V gene are SNHLY and FYNNEI. Trimming removed 6 bases from V and 6 bases from J; junction bases left unmatched: 6. The CDR3 consists of 15 residues. The CDR3: CASRDGQGTNSPLHF. DNA of the CDR3: TGTGCCAGCAGGGACGGACAGGGGACTAATTCACCCCTCCACTTT.

The sample holds a few counts of this clone. J is TRBJ2-1 and V is TRBV7-2, with 9 bases lining up with TRBD2. Germline V gene data show CDR1 as SGHTA and CDR2 as FQGNSA. V trimming: 1 base; J trimming: 9 bases; junction bases outside the gene matches: 16. The length of the CDR3 is 18 residues. The CDR3 reads CASSLGNLAIAGASEQFF. Written as DNA, the CDR3 is TGTGCCAGCAGCTTAGGAAACCTGGCTATAGCGGGAGCGAGTGAGCAGTTCTTC.

This rearrangement joins TRBV30 to TRBJ1-6; D is possibly TRBD1 (6 bases). The germline gives CDR1 GTSNPN, CDR2 SVGIG (reference sequence). Trimming removed 0 bases from V and 9 bases from J, with 12 bases in between. The CDR3 is made up of 14 amino acids. The chain's CDR3 is CAWSVGQGSSPLHF. CDR3 nucleotides: TGTGCCTGGAGTGTGGGGCAGGGGAGTTCACCCCTCCACTTT.

The chain has TRBV5-6 and TRBJ1-3, with a possible D match to TRBD1 (5 bases). V dropped 2 bases and J dropped 2 bases, with 8 bases sitting between them. Germline CDR1 and CDR2: SGHDT and YYEEEE. The CDR3 extends over 14 amino acids. The CDR3 loop reads CASSFQGAGNTIYF. The CDR3 DNA is TGTGCCAGCAGCTTTCAGGGCGCTGGAAACACCATATATTTT.

The V gene is TRBV6-5, the J gene TRBJ1-1; D gene unclear. CDR1 and CDR2 from the germline V gene are MNHEY and SVGAGI. Between the trimmed V and J ends, which lost 5 bases and 1 base, there was a span of 11 bases. This CDR3 spans 14 amino acids. The chain's CDR3 is CASSPRVENTEAFF. The CDR3 coding sequence is TGTGCCAGCAGTCCCCGGGTCGAGAACACTGAAGCTTTCTTT.

About this clone itself: An end of the junction differs from the germline gene, which may be a read error. This chain joins TRBV7-7 and TRBJ1-1; tentatively, D is TRBD1 (5 bases). Germline CDR1 is SSHAT and CDR2 is FNYEAQ (reference sequence). This CDR3 is 13 amino acids long. CDR3 sequence reads: CASSLGANTEAFF. CDR3 coding DNA: TGTGCTAGCAGCCTAGGGGCCAACACTGAAGCTTTCTTT.

This chain joins TRBV6-4 and TRBJ1-1, with D perhaps TRBD1 (5 bases). CDR1 and CDR2 from the germline V gene are MRHNA and SNTAGT. The CDR3 is 14 amino acids. The ends were cut back, 11 bases at V and 0 bases at J, with 16 bases in the middle. As DNA, the CDR3 is TGTGCCGCCCTGCCGACAGACTTGAACACTGAAGCTTTCTTT. It translates to CAALPTDLNTEAFF.

The chain is built from TRBV9 and TRBJ2-3, with 8 bases identical to TRBD2. Germline V gives CDR1 SGDLS, CDR2 YYNGEE. After removal of 3 bases from V and 2 bases from J, the junction contained 5 bases not matched to a gene. CDR3 length: 15 amino acids. The DNA of the CDR3 is TGTGCCAGCAGCGACGCGGGAGGACACACAGATACGCAGTATTTT. This sequence encodes CASSDAGGHTDTQYF.

The V call is TRBV7-2, the J call TRBJ2-5; TRBD2 agrees at 10 bases. Germline loops: CDR1 SGHTA, CDR2 FQGNSA. The V segment lost 1 base and the J segment 5 bases; nucleotides outside the gene matches: 4. This CDR3 contains 15 residues. CDR3 in amino acids: CASSLGLAGVETQYF. Here the CDR3 DNA reads TGTGCCAGCAGCTTAGGTCTAGCGGGAGTGGAGACCCAGTACTTC.

In this sample, this clone turned up a few times. Other DNA sequences of this sample code for an identical CDR3. The chain carries TRBV28 and TRBJ2-7, with 7 bases matching TRBD1. Germline assignment: CDR1 MDHEN and CDR2 SYDVKM. The CDR3 has 14 amino acids. Unmatched junction bases numbered 6, after V lost 6 bases and J lost 1 base. CDR3 protein: CASSRTGQSYEQYF. The CDR3 region has the DNA TGTGCCAGCAGCAGAACGGGACAGTCCTACGAGCAGTACTTC. Variable domain in full (rest from reference TRBV28 and TRBJ2-7): DVKVTQSSRYLVKRTGEKVFLECVQDMDHENMFWYRQDPGLGLRLIYFSYDVKMKEKGDIPEGYSVSREKKERFSLILESASTNQTSMYLCASSRTGQSYEQYFGPGTRLTVT.

This chain joins TRBV10-3 and TRBJ1-4, with D perhaps TRBD1 (6 bases). The CDR3 length is 15 residues. Germline V gene lookup returns CDR1 ENHRY and CDR2 SYGVKD. V was pared by 2 bases and J by 2 bases, with 9 bases between. CDR3 nucleotides: TGTGCCATCAGTGAGGCAGGGGATACTAATGAAAAACTGTTTTTT. Amino acid sequence: CAISEAGDTNEKLFF.

The chain couples TRBV15 to TRBJ1-4; 9 positions match TRBD1. V trimming: 0 bases; J trimming: 7 bases; junction bases outside the gene matches: 6. CDR1 is LNHNV, CDR2 YYDKDF, per germline (reference sequence). The CDR3 runs to 16 residues. The CDR3 loop is CATSRDLTGGGEKLFF. Here the CDR3 DNA reads TGTGCCACCAGCAGAGATCTTACAGGGGGCGGTGAAAAACTGTTTTTT.

This chain connects TRBV19 to TRBJ2-2, with D hard to call. The V and J ends lost 7 bases and 4 bases respectively, with 16 bases between them. Germline CDR1 and CDR2: LNHDA and SQIVND (reference sequence). The CDR3 has 15 residues. In DNA, the CDR3 is TGTGCCAGTATTCAGTCCCCACACAGCACCGGGGAGCTGTTTTTT. Encoded protein: CASIQSPHSTGELFF.

The chain employs TRBV5-1 and TRBJ1-6; the D gene is possibly TRBD1 (6 bases). The germline V gene has CDR1 SGHRS and CDR2 YFSETQ. V lost 3 bases and J lost 6, with 16 bases in between. The CDR3 runs 16 residues. CDR3 DNA sequence: TGCGCCAGCAGCTCTGGGGGCAGCTCTTTTAATTCACCCCTCCACTTT. This sequence encodes CASSSGGSSFNSPLHF.

This chain joins TRBV4-3 and TRBJ2-1; 10 bases line up with TRBD2. Germline CDR1 is LGHNA and CDR2 is YSLEER. This CDR3 comprises 19 residues. V lost 3 bases and J lost 3; bases outside the gene matches: 14. The CDR3 coding sequence is TGCGCCAGCAGCCAGGCACTAGCGGGGAGCCCCTGGGGCTACAATGAGCAGTTCTTC. Translated: CASSQALAGSPWGYNEQFF.

The chain has TRBV4-3 and TRBJ1-5; possibly TRBD1 for D (6 bases). CDR1 is LGHNA, CDR2 YSLEER, per germline. The CDR3 consists of 16 residues. V was shortened by 0 bases and J by 7 bases, with 16 bases between the two germline ends. DNA for the CDR3: TGCGCCAGCAGCCAAGATGGTGCCAGGGGAGAGCAGCCCCAGCATTTT. Protein sequence: CASSQDGARGEQPQHF.

The chain couples TRBV7-2 to TRBJ1-4; D is ambiguous. Germline loops: CDR1 SGHTA, CDR2 FQGNSA. CDR3 size: 14 residues. Trimming took 4 bases from V and 7 from J, leaving 13 bases between them. CDR3: CASSSGSYGEKLFF. Here the CDR3 DNA reads TGTGCCAGCAGCTCGGGTAGTTACGGTGAAAAACTGTTTTTT. Based on the CDR3 plus reference TRBV7-2 and TRBJ1-4, the full variable domain is GAGVSQSPSNKVTEKGKDVELRCDPISGHTALYWYRQSLGQGLEFLIYFQGNSAPDKSGLPSDRFSAERTGGSVSTLTIQRTQQEDSAVYLCASSSGSYGEKLFFGSGTQLSVL.

The rearrangement uses TRBV30 and TRBJ2-3; D may be TRBD1 (5 bases). In germline, CDR1 is GTSNPN, CDR2 SVGIG (reference sequence). Trimming took 7 bases from V and 2 from J, leaving 16 bases between them. This CDR3 has 14 residues. This chain's CDR3 is CASTKGIYTDTQYF. The DNA for the CDR3 is TGTGCCTCTACAAAGGGGATTTACACAGATACGCAGTATTTT.

The V and J genes are TRBV6-6 and TRBJ2-7, with 10 nucleotides matching TRBD1. Germline-derived CDR1 and CDR2 are MNHNY and SVGAGI (reference sequence). V shed 4 bases, J shed 2 bases, and the junction held 5 bases outside the gene matches. CDR3 length equals 15 residues. CDR3 in amino acids: CASSSGDRGAYEQYF. Here the CDR3 DNA reads TGTGCCAGCAGTTCGGGGGACAGGGGAGCCTACGAGCAGTACTTC.

The chain joins TRBV5-1 to TRBJ1-2; tentatively, D is TRBD1 (5 bases). Trimming shortened V by 0 bases and J by 1 base, and 7 bases separated the two germline ends. The CDR3 is 14 amino acids. CDR1 SGHRS and CDR2 YFSETQ come from the germline V gene. CDR3 DNA sequence: TGCGCCAGCAGCTTGGCCGACAGTAACTATGGCTACACCTTC. It codes for CASSLADSNYGYTF.

V usage is TRBV6-4 and J usage is TRBJ1-1; D is perhaps TRBD1 (6 bases). Per the germline V gene, CDR1 is MRHNA and CDR2 is SNTAGT. Between the trimmed V and J ends, which lost 6 bases and 0 bases, there was a span of 17 bases. This CDR3 has 16 amino acids. CDR3 coding DNA: TGTGCCAGCAGGGGCGGACAGATCGCTATGAACACTGAAGCTTTCTTT. This codes for CASRGGQIAMNTEAFF.